This T cell receptor beta chain is from a study of T cell repertoires in cytomegalovirus infection. Study details: Well-studied HLA-B-restricted CMV epitopes were used in the study alongside recently identified HLA-C-restricted ones. The public TCR beta signatures pointed to both CMV infection and matching HLA type.

The CDR3 extends over 16 amino acids. The V and J ends lost 4 bases and 1 base respectively, with 16 bases between them. TCRdb re-called the reads through MiXCR, storing one row per CDR3 protein. This table holds about 570,000 distinct CDR3 sequences, over 35% found once. Study-wide findings and caveats: Clonotypes of TCR beta that were HLA-C-restricted and CMV-specific dominated the ex vivo response.

This clonotype was picked up a small number of times. The antigen is not known. Here the sequenced sample was cultured PBMCs, taken from culture after CMV antigen stimulation. The chain uses TRBV12-3 or TRBV12-4 and TRBJ1-1; the D gene is possibly TRBD1 (5 bases). The source is a human donor in good health (CMV status not recorded). Some clones in this sample may be carry-over from other donors' samples. The CDR3 region is CASSSYQGVGNTEAFF. The CDR3 DNA follows: TGTGCCAGCAGTTCCTATCAGGGAGTGGGGAACACTGAAGCTTTCTTT.